This entry is about one T cell receptor beta chain. Method: immunoSEQ multiplex PCR; TCRdb's copy keeps in-frame clones and lacks some. Of 90,000 to 110,000 clones in the sample, roughly nine tenths were seen once. This sample stems from a study of T cell responses to AZD1222 COVID-19 vaccine. The V and J ends lost 3 bases and 1 base respectively, with 15 bases between them. This CDR3 has 16 amino acids. This receptor was obtained from an adult in good health. This rearrangement joins TRBV23-1 to TRBJ1-1, with a weak D call TRBD1 (6 bases). TRBV23-1 is an ORF; its function is uncertain. The specimen comprised peripheral blood, sampled on day 0 of AZD1222 vaccination. The CDR3 DNA sequence: TGCGCCAGCAGTCAGTCTCTGACAGGTCAGAACACTGAAGCTTTCTTT. As protein: CASSQSLTGQNTEAFF.